This TCR beta chain emerged from a study of blood T cell repertoires in COVID-19. Overall study context: Acute and convalescent COVID-19 specimens originated in the United States, Italy and Spain. The analysed material was cDNA or gDNA that came from T cells, B-cell-depleted T cells, or PBMCs.

The CDR3 loop spans 14 amino acids. Trimming at V came to 2 bases and at J to 3 bases, leaving 1 base not matched to a gene. The V gene's germline CDR1 is SEHNR and CDR2 FQNEAQ (reference sequence). In the original workflow: Amplification of reference gene primers provided the estimated nucleated cell counts. Method: immunoSEQ multiplex PCR; TCRdb's copy keeps in-frame clones and lacks some. V, J and clone size reflect that table, while D and trimming were determined from the DNA. The table includes approximately 140,000 clones, about 88% detected once. Source material: peripheral blood. This TCR was sampled from a man aged 50 to 59 with active or convalescent COVID-19. The V call is TRBV7-9, the J call TRBJ2-7, with 10 bases aligning to TRBD2. Written as DNA, the CDR3 is TGTGCCAGCAGCTTAACTAGCGGGGTCTACGAGCAGTACTTC. Translation gives CASSLTSGVYEQYF.